The 23 T cell receptor beta chains below come from one sample, sequenced in a study of CD8+ T cells in alopecia areata. As to treatment: oral pan-JAK inhibitor, 5-10 mg twice daily. Extracted RNA was reverse transcribed into cDNA, the sequencing template. Produced via immunoSEQ multiplex PCR; TCRdb's table is partial and in-frame only. The repertoire holds 200,000 to 250,000 clones, 50% to 75% seen once, with roughly 4.2% in the top ten. The sample consisted of CD4+ T cells sorted from blood, taken at week 4, from a patient treated with tofacitinib. The receptors originated from a human donor with alopecia areata.

The rearrangement uses TRBV5-4 and TRBJ2-5, with 7 positions matching TRBD2. The V segment lost 0 bases and the J segment 3 bases; nucleotides outside the gene matches: 8. Per germline, CDR1 SGHNT and CDR2 YYREEE (reference sequence). The CDR3 sequence is 16 residues long. CDR3 DNA sequence: TGTGCCAGCAGCTTGGCCGGGCGGGGGTCCGAAGAGACCCAGTACTTC. This sequence encodes CASSLAGRGSEETQYF.

Only a few counts were recorded for this clone. The chain recombines TRBV7-2 with TRBJ2-1; D unresolved. Trimming pared 0 bases from V and 9 bases from J, leaving 15 bases between. Germline CDR1 reads SGHTA; CDR2 reads FQGNSA. The length of the CDR3 is 15 residues. CDR3 DNA sequence: TGTGCCAGCAGCTTAGCCGGACGCCTCGGTATTGAGCAGTTCTTC. As protein: CASSLAGRLGIEQFF.

This rearrangement joins TRBV7-2 to TRBJ2-7; weak D call: TRBD1 (5 bases). Per germline, CDR1 SGHTA and CDR2 FQGNSA. The CDR3 consists of 14 residues. V was cut by 1 base and J by 3 bases, with 10 bases left in between. This chain's CDR3 is CASSLVGRDYEQYF. In DNA, the CDR3 is TGTGCCAGCAGCTTAGTAGGCAGGGACTACGAGCAGTACTTC.

Comment on this clone: At one boundary the junction diverges from the germline segment, which might be a read error. The chain uses TRBV6-6 and TRBJ2-1; TRBD1 agrees at 10 bases. The CDR3 contains 12 residues. The germline gives CDR1 MNHNY, CDR2 SVGAGI (reference sequence). CDR3 nucleotide sequence: TGTGCCAGCCTTACGTTGGGGACAGGGGCACTCTTC. Amino acid sequence: CASLTLGTGALF.

This chain connects TRBV7-9 to TRBJ1-2; D possibly corresponds to TRBD1 (5 bases). There are 15 residues in the CDR3. CDR1 is SEHNR, CDR2 FQNEAQ, per germline (reference sequence). The V gene lost 5 bases and the J gene lost 8 bases, with 21 bases spanning the gap. The CDR3 sequence: CASSPTSLRVGGYTF. Here the CDR3 DNA reads TGTGCCAGCAGCCCAACCTCACTCAGGGTGGGGGGCTACACCTTC.

J is TRBJ1-6 and V is TRBV4-3; D possibly corresponds to TRBD1 (5 bases). Trimming pared 3 bases from V and 7 bases from J, leaving 16 bases between. The CDR3 spans 16 residues. CDR1 and CDR2 (germline): LGHNA, YSLEER. The CDR3 region is CASSHTRGRANSPLHF. The CDR3 DNA follows: TGCGCCAGCAGCCACACCCGGGGGAGGGCCAATTCACCCCTCCACTTT.

V and J are TRBV19 and TRBJ2-2, with 11 bases matching TRBD2. Looked up from germline, CDR1 is LNHDA and CDR2 is SQIVND (reference sequence). Trimming removed 4 bases from V and 6 bases from J; junction bases left unmatched: 10. This CDR3 region has 17 residues. The DNA for the CDR3 is TGTGCCAGTAGTACGATTCTAGCGGGGGGCCACCCCGGGGAGCTGTTTTTT. Translating gives CASSTILAGGHPGELFF.

This rearrangement joins TRBV28 to TRBJ1-2, with D possibly being TRBD1 (6 bases). The CDR3 loop spans 14 amino acids. Trimming pared 7 bases from V and 4 bases from J, leaving 16 bases between. Germline V gene data show CDR1 as MDHEN and CDR2 as SYDVKM. The CDR3 region has the DNA TGTGCCAGCACCTTCCTGGACAGCCTCTATGGCTACACCTTC. Protein product: CASTFLDSLYGYTF.

V is TRBV30 and J is TRBJ1-1; D remains ambiguous. The V end was cut by 1 base, the J end by 5 bases, with 8 bases between. The germline V gene has CDR1 GTSNPN and CDR2 SVGIG (reference sequence). The CDR3 totals 12 residues. This CDR3 is CAWSGELTEAFF. The DNA of the CDR3 is TGTGCCTGGAGTGGGGAATTGACTGAAGCTTTCTTT.

V and J are TRBV6-5 and TRBJ2-7, with TRBD1 matching over 9 bases. CDR3 length equals 14 residues. Trimming at V came to 6 bases and at J to 2 bases, leaving 5 bases not matched to a gene. Germline V CDR1 and CDR2: MNHEY, SVGAGI. CDR3 in amino acids: CASSHDRGTYEQYF. The CDR3 DNA reads as TGTGCCAGCAGCCACGACAGGGGGACCTACGAGCAGTACTTC.

V and J are TRBV29-1 and TRBJ2-2; D ambiguous. Trimming shortened V by 0 bases and J by 3 bases, and 5 bases separated the two germline ends. The CDR3 loop spans 13 amino acids. The V gene's germline CDR1 is SQVTM and CDR2 ANQGSEA. The chain's CDR3 is CSVEEQYTGELFF. CDR3 nucleotides: TGCAGCGTTGAAGAACAATACACCGGGGAGCTGTTTTTT.

This clone was counted between two and nine times. The genes are TRBV7-3 and TRBJ2-3; maybe TRBD1 (5 bases). The germline CDR1 and CDR2 sequences are SGHTA and FQGTGA. This CDR3 is 15 amino acids long. V was cut by 6 bases and J by 1 base, with 14 bases left in between. This CDR3 is CASSLWGARTDTQYF. CDR3 nucleotide sequence: TGTGCCAGCAGTCTCTGGGGCGCCCGCACAGATACGCAGTATTTT.

This clone was seen a few times. The CDR3 DNA reads TGTGCCAGCAGCCCGCGCAGAGCCTCCAGGGCAACTAATGAAAAACTGTTTTTT. It specifies CASSPRRASRATNEKLFF. The chain joins TRBV4-2 to TRBJ1-4; perhaps TRBD1 as D (5 bases). V gave up 4 bases and J gave up 0 bases, with 18 bases separating them. The CDR3 has 18 residues. Germline V gene data show CDR1 as LGHNA and CDR2 as YNFKEQ.

V usage is TRBV29-1 and J usage is TRBJ1-1; 7 bases fit TRBD1. CDR3 length equals 14 residues. The germline V gene encodes CDR1 SQVTM and CDR2 ANQGSEA. Germline trimming cut 2 bases from V and 4 bases from J; bases unmatched to any gene: 7. The CDR3 loop reads CSVEPYRGCTEAFF. CDR3 bases: TGCAGCGTTGAACCTTACAGGGGTTGCACTGAAGCTTTCTTT.

The genes are TRBV10-1 and TRBJ2-7, with TRBD1 as a possible D gene (6 bases). Germline lookup yields CDR1 WNHNN and CDR2 SYGVQD (reference sequence). The CDR3 is 13 residues long. The germline V and J ends were trimmed by 6 bases and 1 base, with 10 bases remaining between them. The CDR3 sequence is CASRKTGSYEQYF. The CDR3 region has the DNA TGCGCCAGCAGAAAGACAGGTTCCTACGAGCAGTACTTC.

This clone was counted once. The rearrangement uses TRBV29-1 and TRBJ1-2, with D possibly being TRBD1 (5 bases). V was cut by 2 bases and J by 10 bases, with 14 bases left in between. Germline CDR1 is SQVTM and CDR2 is ANQGSEA. There are 12 residues in the CDR3. The CDR3 DNA sequence: TGCAGCGTTGAACAGACCCGGGGGGTCTACACCTTC. Protein sequence: CSVEQTRGVYTF.

Comments on this clone: Other DNA sequences in this sample translate to the same CDR3. The chain links TRBV7-9 to TRBJ1-3; D gene unclear. Germline V gene lookup returns CDR1 SEHNR and CDR2 FQNEAQ (reference sequence). V lost 6 bases and J lost 0, with 6 bases in between. This CDR3 is built from 13 residues. In DNA, the CDR3 is TGTGCCAGCAGTTTATCCTCTGGAAACACCATATATTTT. This sequence encodes CASSLSSGNTIYF.

In nucleotides, the CDR3 is TGCGCCAGCAGCTTGGACACAGGGGGCGTTGATCCCCTCCACTTT. Residues: CASSLDTGGVDPLHF. The chain is built from TRBV5-1 and TRBJ1-6, with 9 positions matching TRBD1. Germline CDR1 SGHRS, CDR2 YFSETQ. J was trimmed by 13 bases and V by 0 bases; bases with no gene match: 8. This CDR3 contains 15 residues. Using reference TRBV5-1 and TRBJ1-6 for the parts outside the CDR3, the full variable domain is KAGVTQTPRYLIKTRGQQVTLSCSPISGHRSVSWYQQTPGQGLQFLFEYFSETQRNKGNFPGRFSGRQFSNSRSEMNVSTLELGDSALYLCASSLDTGGVDPLHFGNGTRLTVT.

Points on this clone: The sample holds other DNA sequences that translate to the same CDR3. The genes are TRBV27 and TRBJ1-2, with 11 bases identical to TRBD1. The length of the CDR3 is 14 residues. From germline, CDR1 is MNHEY and CDR2 SMNVEV (reference sequence). Unmatched junction bases numbered 0, after V lost 4 bases and J lost 2 bases. DNA for the CDR3: TGTGCCAGCAGTTGGACAGGGGGCAACTATGGCTACACCTTC. Its protein product is CASSWTGGNYGYTF.

V is TRBV10-2 and J is TRBJ1-2; D ambiguous. Germline assignment: CDR1 WSHSY and CDR2 SAAADI. The CDR3 is 14 residues long. The V end lost 2 bases, the J end lost 4 bases, and 11 bases lay between the germline ends. This chain's CDR3 is CASSEDGRGYGYTF. The CDR3 nucleotides are TGCGCCAGCAGTGAGGACGGGCGAGGCTATGGCTACACCTTC.

The chain uses TRBV4-3 and TRBJ2-7; D not certain. The CDR3 contains 13 residues. Per germline, CDR1 LGHNA and CDR2 YSLEER. Trimming removed 4 bases at V and 4 bases at J, with 11 bases between. The DNA for the CDR3 is TGCGCCAGCAGCCCCGGACCGTTTTACGAGCAGTACTTC. It encodes CASSPGPFYEQYF.

This sequence joins TRBV11-2 and TRBJ2-3, with D possibly TRBD1 on 6 matching bases. Germline values: CDR1 SGHAT, CDR2 FQNNGV. V was shortened by 4 bases and J by 5 bases, with 10 bases between the two germline ends. CDR3 size: 13 residues. In DNA form, the CDR3 reads TGTGCCAGCAGCTCACAGGGAATAGATACGCAGTATTTT. Encoded protein: CASSSQGIDTQYF.

The chain has TRBV6-1 and TRBJ2-7; 10 nucleotides align to TRBD2. Germline CDR1 reads MNHNS; CDR2 reads SASEGT. The V and J ends lost 5 bases and 4 bases, in that order; junction bases with no gene match: 5. The CDR3 loop spans 14 amino acids. CDR3 DNA sequence: TGTGCCAGCAGTTATAGCGGGGGGTCGTACGAGCAGTACTTC. Translation: CASSYSGGSYEQYF.